This record concerns one TCR beta chain sequence. Its recognized antigen is unknown. No quality values exist for individual bases; no much larger clone is one base distant. V loses 1 base, J loses 2 bases, and the germline ends lie 15 bases apart. Per the germline V gene, SGHTA is the CDR1 and FQGTGA is the CDR2. The CDR3 has 17 amino acids, counting the end cysteine and phenylalanine. Left in the record is the CDR3 DNA by itself, 51 bases read in frame from the first base. This sample stems from a study of T cell repertoires in cytomegalovirus infection (dated by TCRdb to the late 2010s). Background for the entire study: Recently identified HLA-C-restricted CMV epitopes, whose presentation resists viral immunomodulation, were targeted by peptide stimulations together with well-studied HLA-B-restricted epitopes. The HLA type of each donor mattered for the analysis, because public TCR beta signatures pointed to carriage of CMV infection along with the matching HLA type.

The treatment or condition label of this sample denotes: in vitro stimulation with specific CMV peptide epitopes to enrich CMV-specific T cells. Points the paper makes about the study in general: In both this cohort and an independent roughly 330-donor cohort, the cumulative frequency of public TCR beta family members distinguished carriers of CMV infection plus the relevant HLA type. The ex vivo response was dominated by HLA-C-restricted CMV-specific TCR beta clonotypes, and the single most frequent clonotype in two of eight donors was supplied by these HLA-C-restricted clonotypes.

Sequenced on an Illumina HiSeq 1500. Starting from the raw public reads, TCRdb applied fastp trimming at Q25, assembled clones with MiXCR and retained in-frame beta chains. Identical CDR3 proteins give one entry, which carries the most common genes and DNA. This sample has about 150,000 distinct CDR3 sequences in its table, and around 30% of those were observed once. Clones ranked in the top ten supply 45% to 55% of the sample. The sample in question was CD8+ T cells from cultured PBMCs, obtained from culture after CMV antigen stimulation. Recombination connected TRBV7-3 to TRBJ1-5, with no D gene named confidently. This receptor was identified in a human donor in good health (CMV status not recorded). Some clones in this sample may be carry-over from other donors' samples. The CDR3 protein: CASSLIGRRSGNQPQHF. Read as DNA, the sequence is TGTGCCAGCAGCTTAATCGGCCGACGGTCTGGCAATCAGCCCCAGCATTTT.